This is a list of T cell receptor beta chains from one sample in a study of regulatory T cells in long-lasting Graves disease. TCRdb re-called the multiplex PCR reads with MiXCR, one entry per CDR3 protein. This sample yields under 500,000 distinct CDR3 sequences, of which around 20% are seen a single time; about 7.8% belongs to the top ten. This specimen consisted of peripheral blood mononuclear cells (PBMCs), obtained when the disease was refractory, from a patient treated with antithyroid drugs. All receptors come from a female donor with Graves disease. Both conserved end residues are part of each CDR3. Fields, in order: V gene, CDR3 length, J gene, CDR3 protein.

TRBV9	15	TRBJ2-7	CASSVAWGSDYEQYF
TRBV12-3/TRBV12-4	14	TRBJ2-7	CASGSPSGPYEQYF
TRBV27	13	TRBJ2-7	CASSLSYRDRVYF
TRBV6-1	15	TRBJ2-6	CASRIQGPGANVLTF
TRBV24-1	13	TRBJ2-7	CAPSAAGAPEQYF
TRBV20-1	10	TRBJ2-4	CSAQGSIQYF
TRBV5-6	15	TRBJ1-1	CASSSYDGENTEAFF
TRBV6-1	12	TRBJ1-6	CASSETLTPLHF
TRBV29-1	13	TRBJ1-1	CSVGGVVYTEAFF
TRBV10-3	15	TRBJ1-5	CAISESGVGNQPQHF
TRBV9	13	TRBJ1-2	CASTVGADYGYTF
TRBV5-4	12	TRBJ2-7	CASGEFGYEQYF
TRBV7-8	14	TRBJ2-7	CASSLVDSHYEQYF
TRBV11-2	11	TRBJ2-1	CASSIRREQFF
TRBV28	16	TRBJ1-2	CASSLPSMGTAQGHTF
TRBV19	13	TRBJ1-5	CASMGGFNQPQHF
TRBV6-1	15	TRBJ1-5	CASTHGGGYNQPQHF
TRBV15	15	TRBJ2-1	CATQTTSGTNNEQFF
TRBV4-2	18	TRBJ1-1	CASSQDSERATGATEAFF
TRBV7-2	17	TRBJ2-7	CASSQPSGVGVSYEQYF
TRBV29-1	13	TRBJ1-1	CSVCWAGNTEAFF
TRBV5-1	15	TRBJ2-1	CASSPGSSVYNEQFF
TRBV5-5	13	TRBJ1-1	CASSWVQDTEAFF
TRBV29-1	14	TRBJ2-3	CSATPWEGTDTQYF
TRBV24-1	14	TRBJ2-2	CATSRQGLTGELFF
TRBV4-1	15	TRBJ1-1	CASSQDRAWGTEAFF
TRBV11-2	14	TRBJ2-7	CASSSGQANYEQYF
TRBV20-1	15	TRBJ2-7	CSARERSGRAYEQYF
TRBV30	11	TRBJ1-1	CAWSYSTEAFF
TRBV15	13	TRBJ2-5	CATSRRQVETQYF
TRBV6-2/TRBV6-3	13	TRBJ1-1	CASSYSSVGEAFF
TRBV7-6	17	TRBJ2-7	CAGSLEALAGARYEQYF
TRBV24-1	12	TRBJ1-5	CATSDLTGPQHF
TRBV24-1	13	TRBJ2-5	CATSEYPQETQYF
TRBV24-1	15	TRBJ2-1	CATSDVVASSNEQFF
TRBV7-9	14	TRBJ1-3	CASSAGTRGNTIYF
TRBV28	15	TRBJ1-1	CASSLAGALSTEAFF
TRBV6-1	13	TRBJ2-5	CASSTSWTGTQYF
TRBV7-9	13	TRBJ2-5	CASSLADRETQYF
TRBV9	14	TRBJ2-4	CASSETITPGIQYF
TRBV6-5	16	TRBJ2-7	CASSYSGFQGNYEQYF
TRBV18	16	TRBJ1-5	CASSSGQGVDNQPQHF
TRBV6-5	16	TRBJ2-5	CASSYKGSGGKETQYF
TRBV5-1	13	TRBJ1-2	CASSGTNLGGYTF
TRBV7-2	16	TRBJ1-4	CASSLTMGGVNEKLFF
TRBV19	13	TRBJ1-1	CASSINANTEAFF
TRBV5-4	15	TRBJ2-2	CASTLGQGAPGELFF
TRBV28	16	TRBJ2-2	CASTQRQGVNTGELFF
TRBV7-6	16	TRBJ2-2	CASSLASGEVTGELFF
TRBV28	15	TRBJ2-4	CASSRGDLAKNIQYF
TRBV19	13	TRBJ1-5	CASSIGDNQPQHF
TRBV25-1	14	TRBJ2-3	CASQSGSGVDTQYF
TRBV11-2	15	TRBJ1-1	CASSLGGMLDTEAFF